The 29 T cell receptor beta chains listed next were all sequenced from one sample in a study of PD-L1 blockade in urothelial cancer. Measured with immunoSEQ multiplex PCR; TCRdb has only the in-frame clones, and not every one. The table has about 2,500 clones, roughly a third seen once; the top ten hold about 19%. Sequenced here: tumor tissue, sampled before atezolizumab (anti-PD-L1) treatment. Source of these receptors: a man aged 55 to 69 with urothelial cancer.

The CDR3 spells CASTRQEEGGETQYF. The CDR3 DNA reads TGTGCCAGCACCCGCCAAGAGGAGGGGGGAGAGACCCAGTACTTC. The rearrangement links TRBV6-8 to TRBJ2-5; tentatively, D is TRBD1 or TRBD2 (6 bases each). The V end was cut by 7 bases, the J end by 4 bases, with 19 bases between. CDR1 and CDR2 from the germline V gene are MNHGY and SAAAGT. The CDR3 is 15 amino acids.

The sample holds a few counts of this clone. The chain links TRBV28 to TRBJ2-5; a weak D match, TRBD1 (5 bases). This CDR3 spans 15 amino acids. Germline V gene lookup returns CDR1 MDHEN and CDR2 SYDVKM. Trimming took 3 bases from V and 1 from J, leaving 12 bases between them. The DNA for the CDR3 is TGTGCCAGCAGTTTCCGGGCAGGGCCCCAAGAGACCCAGTACTTC. It codes for CASSFRAGPQETQYF.

This sequence joins TRBV9 and TRBJ1-6; unclear D gene. Per germline, CDR1 SGDLS and CDR2 YYNGEE. V gave up 5 bases and J gave up 7 bases, with 10 bases separating them. The CDR3 spans 13 residues. CDR3 bases: TGTGCCAGCAGTGATCACAGAAATTCACCCCTCCACTTT. Translated, it gives CASSDHRNSPLHF.

The chain combines TRBV28 with TRBJ1-1; D gene uncertain. The germline V and J ends were trimmed by 3 bases and 5 bases, with 10 bases remaining between them. CDR1 and CDR2 from the germline V gene are MDHEN and SYDVKM. The CDR3 runs 13 residues. CDR3 protein: CASSLRVGTEAFF. The DNA for the CDR3 is TGTGCCAGCAGTTTGCGGGTGGGGACTGAAGCTTTCTTT.

This clone occurred once. This rearrangement joins TRBV5-1 to TRBJ2-5, with 7 bases matching TRBD1. In germline, CDR1 is SGHRS, CDR2 YFSETQ. Trimming at V came to 6 bases and at J to 3 bases, leaving 11 bases not matched to a gene. This CDR3 comprises 15 residues. The CDR3 is CASTDQTGVEETQYF. The CDR3, as DNA: TGCGCCAGCACCGATCAAACAGGGGTTGAAGAGACCCAGTACTTC.

The V call is TRBV28, the J call TRBJ2-7, with a tentative D call TRBD1 (6 bases). The CDR3 contains 16 residues. Germline V lookup: CDR1 MDHEN, CDR2 SYDVKM. V shed 5 bases and J shed 3 bases, with 20 bases lying between them. The CDR3 here is CASSPYPRTAFYEQYF. The CDR3, as DNA: TGTGCCAGCAGTCCTTACCCTCGGACAGCCTTCTACGAGCAGTACTTC.

As DNA, the CDR3 is TGTGCCAGCTCCCCCGGACAGGAGAACACTGAAGCTTTCTTT. Protein sequence: CASSPGQENTEAFF. The chain carries TRBV18 and TRBJ1-1, with 7 bases lining up with TRBD1. V lost 6 bases to trimming and J lost 1 base; unmatched junction nucleotides: 5. Germline V CDR1 and CDR2: KGHSH, LQKENI. CDR3 length: 14 residues.

The J gene is TRBJ1-6, the V gene TRBV11-3; 7 bases align to TRBD1. Germline V gene data show CDR1 as SGHNT and CDR2 as YENEEA. V gave up 5 bases and J gave up 6 bases; unmatched junction bases: 7. This CDR3 comprises 15 residues. CDR3: CASSDPGQINSPLHF. The CDR3 nucleotides are TGTGCCAGCAGCGACCCGGGACAGATTAATTCACCCCTCCACTTT. Full variable domain (rest looked up from reference TRBV11-3 and TRBJ1-6): EAGVVQSPRYKIIEKKQPVAFWCNPISGHNTLYWYLQNLGQGPELLIRYENEEAVDDSQLPKDRFSAERLKGVDSTLKIQPAELGDSAVYLCASSDPGQINSPLHFGNGTRLTVT.

V gene TRBV28 combines with J gene TRBJ2-7; 9 bases fit TRBD1. CDR3 length: 17 residues. Per the germline V gene, CDR1 is MDHEN and CDR2 is SYDVKM. The ends lost 4 bases at V and 6 bases at J; junction bases unmatched: 16. This CDR3 is CASSSTTWDRAPGEQYF. DNA of the CDR3: TGTGCCAGCAGTTCTACAACCTGGGACAGGGCCCCGGGCGAGCAGTACTTC.

This clone has a single count. The chain carries TRBV14 and TRBJ1-1; weak D call: TRBD1 (5 bases). The CDR3 loop spans 16 amino acids. V was cut by 1 base and J by 8 bases, with 20 bases left in between. Germline values: CDR1 SGHDN, CDR2 FVKESK. CDR3 residues: CASSQVVDYLGGEAFF. The CDR3 DNA is TGTGCCAGCAGCCAAGTCGTGGATTACTTGGGGGGGGAAGCTTTCTTT.

This clone is termed medium-sized (0.01 to 0.1%). The rearrangement uses TRBV6-7 and TRBJ1-6; TRBD1 agrees at 8 bases. TRBV6-7 is an ORF for which the function is uncertain. The V and J ends lost 4 bases and 9 bases, in that order; junction bases with no gene match: 2. There are 13 residues in the CDR3. The CDR3 nucleotides read TGTGCCAGCAGTTCAGGGGGCGGTTCACCCCTCCACTTT. This encodes CASSSGGGSPLHF.

J is TRBJ1-4 and V is TRBV9; maybe TRBD1 (5 bases). The V and J ends lost 5 bases and 0 bases respectively, with 8 bases between them. CDR3 size: 14 residues. Germline CDR1 reads SGDLS; CDR2 reads YYNGEE. The CDR3 nucleotides read TGTGCCAGCAGTGCGGACACAACTAATGAAAAACTGTTTTTT. Its protein is CASSADTTNEKLFF.

By share of the sample, this clone is medium-sized. The chain links TRBV11-3 to TRBJ1-4, with 9 bases matching TRBD1. J lost 7 bases, V lost 3 bases, and 6 bases had no gene match. Germline V lookup: CDR1 SGHNT, CDR2 YENEEA. There are 15 residues in the CDR3. The CDR3 is CASSFRGQGVEKLFF. As DNA, the CDR3 is TGTGCCAGCAGCTTCAGGGGACAGGGAGTTGAAAAACTGTTTTTT.

The gene calls are TRBV11-3 and TRBJ2-2; the match to TRBD2 covers 11 bases. This CDR3 comprises 17 residues. CDR1 and CDR2 from the germline V gene are SGHNT and YENEEA. The V gene end was trimmed by 3 bases and the J gene end by 4 bases; junction bases not matched to a gene: 7. Written as DNA, the CDR3 is TGTGCCAGCAGCTTGAATAGCGGGGGGGCCGGCACCGGGGAGCTGTTTTTT. Its protein is CASSLNSGGAGTGELFF.

V usage is TRBV11-3 and J usage is TRBJ1-1; D not resolved. V was shortened by 5 bases and J by 1 base, with 14 bases between the two germline ends. CDR1 SGHNT and CDR2 YENEEA come from the germline V gene. The CDR3 has 15 amino acids. The DNA for the CDR3 is TGTGCCAGCAGCGTCCCGTCTGTGGCGAACACTGAAGCTTTCTTT. This gives the protein CASSVPSVANTEAFF.

The V and J genes are TRBV10-2 and TRBJ1-2; D unresolved. V gave up 9 bases and J gave up 4 bases, with 24 bases separating them. The CDR3 consists of 16 residues. The germline CDR1 and CDR2 sequences are WSHSY and SAAADI. The CDR3 region has the DNA TGCGCCAGTAATGGTTTAATTGGCGAAATGCCCTATGGCTACACCTTC. Translating it yields CASNGLIGEMPYGYTF.

V usage is TRBV10-1 and J usage is TRBJ1-1; TRBD1 matches at 8 bases. V lost 6 bases to trimming and J lost 4 bases; unmatched junction nucleotides: 10. The CDR3 contains 15 residues. Germline loops: CDR1 WNHNN, CDR2 SYGVQD (reference sequence). CDR3 sequence (DNA): TGCGCCAGCAGACCCAGGGGGCCAGGTGGCACTGAAGCTTTCTTT. Encoded protein: CASRPRGPGGTEAFF.

The gene calls are TRBV28 and TRBJ2-7; D possibly uses TRBD1 or TRBD2 (5 bases each). This CDR3 region has 17 residues. Germline-derived CDR1 and CDR2 are MDHEN and SYDVKM. V was pared by 4 bases and J by 0 bases, with 19 bases between. The CDR3 spells CASSSGAPSTRSYEQYF. DNA of the CDR3: TGTGCCAGCAGTTCCGGGGCCCCTTCTACCCGCTCCTACGAGCAGTACTTC.

Worth noting for this clone: The germline gene is not matched at one end of the junction; a read error may be the cause. Because a base is unread or ambiguous, its residue is represented by X. This chain joins TRBV28 and TRBJ2-7, with 10 bases fitting TRBD1. The CDR3 sequence is 14 residues long. The germline V gene has CDR1 MDHEN and CDR2 SYDVKM. CDR3 bases: TGTGCCAGCAAGGGATGGGACAGGGGCTACRAGCAGTACTTC. This gives the protein CASKGWDRGYXQYF.

The rearrangement joins TRBV11-3 to TRBJ2-7, with D possibly matching TRBD1 (5 bases). Trimming removed 3 bases at V and 3 bases at J, with 15 bases between. CDR3 length: 15 residues. CDR1 is SGHNT, CDR2 YENEEA, per germline. The CDR3 nucleotides read TGTGCCAGCAGCTTGGGGCCGGCCACCTTCTACGAGCAGTACTTC. Translating it yields CASSLGPATFYEQYF.

The rearrangement joins TRBV15 to TRBJ2-2; a weak D match, TRBD2 (6 bases). The CDR3 runs to 17 residues. Germline V gives CDR1 LNHNV, CDR2 YYDKDF (reference sequence). V dropped 4 bases and J dropped 7 bases, with 22 bases sitting between them. In DNA, the CDR3 is TGTGCCACCAGCACTGCAACAACCGGGACTTCGAACGGGGAGCTGTTTTTT. Translated, it gives CATSTATTGTSNGELFF.

This chain uses TRBV28 with TRBJ2-7, with 11 bases that match TRBD1. Germline V gene lookup returns CDR1 MDHEN and CDR2 SYDVKM. The CDR3 extends over 15 amino acids. The trim removed 5 bases at V and 4 bases at J, leaving 7 bases unmatched. The CDR3 DNA is TGTGCCAGCAGTGCCCGGGACAGGGGGATGTACGAGCAGTACTTC. Protein: CASSARDRGMYEQYF.

Only a few counts were recorded for this clone. This rearrangement joins TRBV30 to TRBJ1-3; tentative D call: TRBD1 (6 bases). Trimming shortened V by 5 bases and J by 1 base, and 15 bases separated the two germline ends. The CDR3 consists of 15 residues. Germline CDR1 GTSNPN, CDR2 SVGIG (reference sequence). CDR3 bases: TGTGCCTGGGGAGGGGGGCGAGTGTCTGGAAACACCATATATTTT. Its protein product is CAWGGGRVSGNTIYF.

The table lists this clone with a few counts. In DNA form, the CDR3 reads TGTGCCAGTAAGACAAGCTCCTACAATGAGCAGTTCTTC. Protein: CASKTSSYNEQFF. The rearrangement links TRBV19 to TRBJ2-1; no clear D. This CDR3 region has 13 residues. CDR1 LNHDA and CDR2 SQIVND come from the germline V gene (reference sequence). The ends were cut back, 7 bases at V and 0 bases at J, with 7 bases in the middle.

The gene calls are TRBV19 and TRBJ2-1, with 9 bases identical to TRBD2. The germline V gene has CDR1 LNHDA and CDR2 SQIVND (reference sequence). V dropped 4 bases and J dropped 1; count of bases not matched to a gene: 8. The CDR3 sequence is 17 residues long. CDR3 DNA sequence: TGTGCCAGTAGTAGAAAAGACCTAGCGGGGTCCTACAATGAGCAGTTCTTC. It specifies CASSRKDLAGSYNEQFF.

This clone is judged medium-sized. This sequence joins TRBV11-3 and TRBJ1-3; D call uncertain. This CDR3 is 17 amino acids long. The V end lost 4 bases, the J end lost 2 bases, and 18 bases lay between the germline ends. Germline assignment: CDR1 SGHNT and CDR2 YENEEA. The CDR3 region is CASSSLFYRGAGNTIYF. CDR3 bases: TGTGCCAGCAGCTCTCTGTTTTACCGGGGAGCTGGAAACACCATATATTTT.

This clone is labeled as large (0.1 to 1%). The chain carries TRBV11-3 and TRBJ2-1; maybe TRBD2 (5 bases). Per the germline V gene, CDR1 is SGHNT and CDR2 is YENEEA. This CDR3 is 14 amino acids long. V shed 1 base and J shed 4 bases, with 8 bases lying between them. CDR3 loop: CASSLGAGYNEQFF. The CDR3, as DNA: TGTGCCAGCAGCTTAGGGGCGGGTTACAATGAGCAGTTCTTC.

This rearrangement joins TRBV19 to TRBJ1-1; D might be TRBD1 (6 bases). In germline, CDR1 is LNHDA, CDR2 SQIVND (reference sequence). V was shortened by 2 bases and J by 5 bases, with 12 bases between the two germline ends. The CDR3 is made up of 14 amino acids. CDR3 protein: CASSITGGGTEAFF. Written as DNA, the CDR3 is TGTGCCAGTAGTATAACGGGGGGCGGAACTGAAGCTTTCTTT.

Note on this clone: Relative to the germline gene, one junction end is altered; a read error may explain this. The J gene is TRBJ1-5, the V gene TRBV19, with 7 bases aligning to TRBD1. From germline, CDR1 is LNHDA and CDR2 SQIVND (reference sequence). There are 15 residues in the CDR3. CDR3 sequence (DNA): TGTGTCAGTACCTCCGAGGGGGCGCCGACTCAGCCCCAGCATTTT. Translation gives CVSTSEGAPTQPQHF. Variable domain in full (rest from reference TRBV19 and TRBJ1-5): DGGITQSPKYLFRKEGQNVTLSCEQNLNHDAMYWYRQDPGQGLRLIYYSQIVNDFQKGDIAEGYSVSREKKESFPLTVTSAQKNPTAFYLCVSTSEGAPTQPQHFGDGTRLSIL.